The sequence of this TCR beta chain was determined in a study of blood T cell repertoires in COVID-19. Overall study: There were acute and convalescent COVID-19 samples, and they came from the United States, Italy and Spain. Nucleic acid was either cDNA or gDNA, and it came from T cells, B-cell-depleted T cells, or PBMCs.

In the original analysis: How many nucleated cells were present was estimated from reference gene primer amplification. Sequencing used immunoSEQ multiplex PCR; TCRdb keeps in-frame clones, though not all of them. V and J calls and clone size follow that table, whereas D and trimming were derived from the DNA. The sample shows more than 140,000 clones, approximately 86% of them seen only once. V was pared by 4 bases and J by 2 bases, with 10 bases of the junction left unmatched. Germline V gives CDR1 WNHNN, CDR2 SYGVQD (reference sequence). The CDR3 contains 16 residues. The specimen sequenced was peripheral blood. The chain couples TRBV10-1 to TRBJ2-5; 7 nucleotides agree with TRBD1. The source of this sequence is a woman aged 55-70 years with acute or convalescent COVID-19. CDR3 region: CASSVSGVGQQETQYF. CDR3 nucleotides: TGCGCCAGCAGTGTCTCCGGCGTGGGACAGCAAGAGACCCAGTACTTC.